These 14 T cell receptor beta chains originate from one sample sequenced in a study of vaccination and CD4 T cells after COVID-19. These receptors lack a known antigen. As for treatment: approximately nine-day PBMC culture with coronavirus spike peptide pools or control peptides (ViraFEST assay). Samples of CD4+ T cells were obtained from the unexposed donor before the COVID-19 pandemic (2011-2018). The Oncomine TCR Beta short-read assay sequenced DNA from cultured CD4+ T cells. TCRdb independently ran MiXCR on the PCR reads; one entry per CDR3 protein. The sample includes 5,500 to 8,000 distinct CDR3 sequences, about 40% of them seen just once. Sequenced sample: CD4+ T cells from blood, cultured in vitro. The receptors derive from a human donor in good health.

The sample holds a few counts of this clonotype. The rearrangement links TRBV12-3 or TRBV12-4 to TRBJ1-6; D is unclear. The CDR3 extends over 14 amino acids. V lost 3 bases to trimming and J lost 8 bases, with 11 bases between them. CDR3 DNA: TGTGCCAGCAGTTTGTTCACCCCAGATTCACCCCTCCACTTT. Its translation: CASSLFTPDSPLHF.

The chain has TRBV7-2 and TRBJ1-5; tentatively, D is TRBD1 (6 bases). This CDR3 comprises 14 residues. CDR1 is SGHTA and CDR2 is FQGNSA in the germline V gene. Trimming left V 4 bases short and J 7 bases short, with 14 bases between. The CDR3 DNA sequence: TGTGCCAGCAGCTCCCAGGGGTCGGAGCAGCCCCAGCATTTT. It is translated as CASSSQGSEQPQHF.

This clonotype was counted between two and nine times. V and J are TRBV10-1 and TRBJ2-3; no firm D call. The CDR3 runs to 14 residues. The V and J ends lost 8 bases and 3 bases respectively, with 15 bases between them. Germline V lookup: CDR1 WNHNN, CDR2 SYGVQD (reference sequence). For the CDR3, the DNA is TGCGCCAGCTTCTTGAGAAGAAGTACAGATACGCAGTATTTT. Residues: CASFLRRSTDTQYF.

V is TRBV20-1 and J is TRBJ1-1; D is uncertain. The CDR3 is 13 amino acids. The V end lost 6 bases, the J end lost 1 base, and 12 bases lay between the germline ends. Germline V gene sequence: CDR1 DFQATT, CDR2 SNEGSKA (reference sequence). CDR3 region: CSAIYAGNTEAFF. DNA of the CDR3: TGCAGTGCAATCTACGCAGGGAACACTGAAGCTTTCTTT.

This clonotype was recorded a few times. The chain couples TRBV24-1 to TRBJ1-2, with TRBD1 matching 7 bases. This CDR3 region has 14 residues. J was trimmed by 5 bases and V by 2 bases; bases with no gene match: 4. The germline V gene has CDR1 KGHDR and CDR2 SFDVKD. The CDR3 is CATSDSDRAYGYTF. The CDR3 nucleotides are TGTGCCACCAGTGATTCAGACAGGGCTTATGGCTACACCTTC.

This clonotype was found a few times. The chain employs TRBV20-1 and TRBJ1-2; D unclear. Trimming stripped 1 base from V and 4 bases from J, with 13 bases between. The CDR3 loop spans 14 amino acids. The V gene's germline CDR1 is DFQATT and CDR2 SNEGSKA (reference sequence). The CDR3 here is CSARAPGAAYGYTF. CDR3 in DNA: TGCAGTGCTAGAGCGCCCGGAGCGGCCTATGGCTACACCTTC.

The V and J genes are TRBV20-1 and TRBJ2-2, with D possibly called TRBD1 or TRBD2 (5 bases each). Germline V gives CDR1 DFQATT, CDR2 SNEGSKA (reference sequence). CDR3 size: 13 residues. Between the trimmed V and J ends, which lost 6 bases and 1 base, there was a span of 9 bases. The DNA for the CDR3 is TGCAGTGCGGGACCCAGGAACACCGGGGAGCTGTTTTTT. Translated: CSAGPRNTGELFF.

The sample holds a few counts of this clonotype. The rearrangement uses TRBV6-1 and TRBJ1-1; D is perhaps TRBD1 (5 bases). V was pared by 5 bases and J by 8 bases, with 15 bases between. Germline V gene data show CDR1 as MNHNS and CDR2 as SASEGT. This CDR3 comprises 13 residues. The CDR3 is CASSQTGRGEAFF. The CDR3 nucleotides read TGTGCCAGCAGTCAGACCGGGCGGGGCGAAGCTTTCTTT.

The V call is TRBV20-1, the J call TRBJ2-1; 7 bases agree with TRBD1. Germline assignment: CDR1 DFQATT and CDR2 SNEGSKA (reference sequence). V gave up 5 bases and J gave up 5 bases; unmatched junction bases: 6. This CDR3 comprises 13 residues. The CDR3 DNA reads as TGCAGTGCTTCAGGGGGTGGGGACAATGAGCAGTTCTTC. Amino acids: CSASGGGDNEQFF.

This clonotype was seen more than once but under ten times. The J gene is TRBJ1-2, the V gene TRBV2; a weak D match, TRBD1 (6 bases). Germline values: CDR1 SNHLY, CDR2 FYNNEI. V was clipped by 6 bases and J by 5 bases, with 13 bases between them. The CDR3 length is 13 residues. CDR3: CASRGGLPYGYTF. The DNA of the CDR3 is TGTGCCAGCAGGGGGGGGCTCCCGTATGGCTACACCTTC.

A few counts support this clonotype. J is TRBJ1-1 and V is TRBV5-8; no clear D gene. Trimming took 3 bases from V and 11 from J, leaving 23 bases between them. CDR1 and CDR2 from the germline V gene are SGHTS and YDEGEE. The CDR3 is made up of 15 amino acids. The CDR3 reads CASSYGMLQSGGAFF. CDR3 sequence (DNA): TGTGCCAGCAGCTATGGCATGCTCCAATCGGGTGGGGCTTTCTTT.

The V and J genes are TRBV28 and TRBJ2-5, with 7 bases lining up with TRBD1. The CDR3 extends over 15 amino acids. V lost 6 bases, J lost 2 bases, and 9 bases stayed unmatched. CDR1 and CDR2 (germline): MDHEN, SYDVKM. CDR3 protein: CASRPPQGSQETQYF. CDR3 in DNA: TGTGCCAGCAGGCCTCCACAGGGGTCACAAGAGACCCAGTACTTC.

This clonotype was seen more than once but under ten times. V is TRBV6-5 and J is TRBJ2-1, with unresolved D. The CDR3 loop spans 11 amino acids. Deletions cut 2 bases from V and 9 bases from J, with 5 bases between. The germline gives CDR1 MNHEY, CDR2 SVGAGI. CDR3 bases: TGTGCCAGCAGTTACGGGATTGAGCAGTTCTTC. Protein sequence: CASSYGIEQFF.

This clonotype was detected a few times. The chain uses TRBV6-2 or TRBV6-3 and TRBJ1-2; 7 bases fit TRBD1. This CDR3 is built from 15 residues. The V and J ends lost 2 bases and 4 bases, in that order; junction bases with no gene match: 7. Germline V gives CDR1 MNHEY, CDR2 SVGEGT. Here the CDR3 reads CASSYGTVSVYGYTF. DNA for the CDR3: TGTGCCAGCAGTTACGGGACAGTATCCGTCTATGGCTACACCTTC.